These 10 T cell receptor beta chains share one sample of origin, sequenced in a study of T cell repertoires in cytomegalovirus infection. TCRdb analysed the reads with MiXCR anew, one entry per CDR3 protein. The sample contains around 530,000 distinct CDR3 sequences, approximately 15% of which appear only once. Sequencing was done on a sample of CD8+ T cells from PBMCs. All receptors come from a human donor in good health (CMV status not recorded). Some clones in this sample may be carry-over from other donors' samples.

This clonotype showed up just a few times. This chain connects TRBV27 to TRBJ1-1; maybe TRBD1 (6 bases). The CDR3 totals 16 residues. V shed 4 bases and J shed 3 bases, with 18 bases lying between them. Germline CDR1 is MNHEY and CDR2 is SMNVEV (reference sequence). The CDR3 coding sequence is TGTGCCAGCAGTTCTCTCGGGGGCCCCGAGGACACTGAAGCTTTCTTT. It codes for CASSSLGGPEDTEAFF.

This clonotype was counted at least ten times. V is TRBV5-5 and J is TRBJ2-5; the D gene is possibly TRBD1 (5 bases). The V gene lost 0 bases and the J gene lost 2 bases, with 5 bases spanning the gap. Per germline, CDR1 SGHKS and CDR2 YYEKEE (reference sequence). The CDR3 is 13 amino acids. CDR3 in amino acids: CASSLGQQETQYF. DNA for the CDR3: TGTGCCAGCAGCTTGGGACAGCAAGAGACCCAGTACTTC.

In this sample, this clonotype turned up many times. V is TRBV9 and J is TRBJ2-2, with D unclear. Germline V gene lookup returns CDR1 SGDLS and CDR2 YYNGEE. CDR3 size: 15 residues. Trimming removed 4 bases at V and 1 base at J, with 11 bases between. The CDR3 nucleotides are TGTGCCAGCAGCCGCCGGACGGAGAACACCGGGGAGCTGTTTTTT. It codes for CASSRRTENTGELFF.

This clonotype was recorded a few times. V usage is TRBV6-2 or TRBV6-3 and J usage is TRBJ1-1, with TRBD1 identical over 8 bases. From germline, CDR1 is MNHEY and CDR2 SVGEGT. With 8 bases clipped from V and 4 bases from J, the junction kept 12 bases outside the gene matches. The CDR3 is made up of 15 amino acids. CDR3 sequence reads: CASAVGAGGSTEAFF. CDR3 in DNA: TGTGCCAGCGCAGTGGGGGCAGGGGGCAGCACTGAAGCTTTCTTT.

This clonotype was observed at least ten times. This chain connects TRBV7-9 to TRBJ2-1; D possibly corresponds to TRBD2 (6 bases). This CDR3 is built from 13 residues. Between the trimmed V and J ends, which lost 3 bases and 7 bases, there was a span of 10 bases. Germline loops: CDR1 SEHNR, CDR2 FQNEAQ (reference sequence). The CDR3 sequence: CASSFPAGNEQFF. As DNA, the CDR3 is TGTGCCAGCAGCTTTCCCGCGGGGAATGAGCAGTTCTTC.

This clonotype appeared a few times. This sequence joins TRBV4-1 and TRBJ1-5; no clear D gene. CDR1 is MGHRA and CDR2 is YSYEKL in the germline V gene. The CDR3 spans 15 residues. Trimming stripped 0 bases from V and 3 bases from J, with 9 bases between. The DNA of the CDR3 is TGCGCCAGCAGCCAAGATCCCCGCTCCAATCAGCCCCAGCATTTT. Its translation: CASSQDPRSNQPQHF.

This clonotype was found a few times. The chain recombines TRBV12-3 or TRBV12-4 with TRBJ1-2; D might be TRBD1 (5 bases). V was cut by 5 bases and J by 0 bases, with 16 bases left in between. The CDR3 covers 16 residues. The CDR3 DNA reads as TGTGCCAGCAGTCCGACCGGGGGAACGGCTAACTATGGCTACACCTTC. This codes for CASSPTGGTANYGYTF.

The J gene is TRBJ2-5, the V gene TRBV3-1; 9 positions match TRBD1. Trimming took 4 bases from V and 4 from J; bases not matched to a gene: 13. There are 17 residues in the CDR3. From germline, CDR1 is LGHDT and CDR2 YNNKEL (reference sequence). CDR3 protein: CASSPRAGQGTGETQYF. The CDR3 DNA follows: TGTGCCAGCAGCCCCCGGGCGGGACAGGGAACAGGAGAGACCCAGTACTTC.

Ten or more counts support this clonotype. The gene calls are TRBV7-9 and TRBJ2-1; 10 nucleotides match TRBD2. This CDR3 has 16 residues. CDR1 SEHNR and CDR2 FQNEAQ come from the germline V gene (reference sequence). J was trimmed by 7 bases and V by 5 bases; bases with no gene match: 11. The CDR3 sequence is CASSIRRAGGPNEQFF. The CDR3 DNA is TGTGCCAGCAGCATTCGAAGAGCGGGGGGGCCTAATGAGCAGTTCTTC.

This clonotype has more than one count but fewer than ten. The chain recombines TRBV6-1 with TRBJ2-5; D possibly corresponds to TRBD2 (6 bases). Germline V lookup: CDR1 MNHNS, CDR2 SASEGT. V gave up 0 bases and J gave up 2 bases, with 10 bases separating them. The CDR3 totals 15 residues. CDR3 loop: CASSEADYPQETQYF. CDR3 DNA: TGTGCCAGCAGTGAAGCGGACTACCCTCAAGAGACCCAGTACTTC.